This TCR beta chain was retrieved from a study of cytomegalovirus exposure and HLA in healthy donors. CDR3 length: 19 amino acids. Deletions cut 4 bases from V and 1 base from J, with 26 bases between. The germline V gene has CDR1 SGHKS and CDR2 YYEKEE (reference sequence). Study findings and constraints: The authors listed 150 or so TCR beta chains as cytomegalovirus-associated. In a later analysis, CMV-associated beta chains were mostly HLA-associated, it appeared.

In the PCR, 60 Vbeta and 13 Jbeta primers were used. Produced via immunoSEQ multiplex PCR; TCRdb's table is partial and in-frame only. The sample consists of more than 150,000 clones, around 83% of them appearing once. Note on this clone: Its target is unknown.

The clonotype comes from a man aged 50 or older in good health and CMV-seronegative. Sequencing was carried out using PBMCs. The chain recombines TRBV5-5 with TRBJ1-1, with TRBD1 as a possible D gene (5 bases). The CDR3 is CASSLVREGFRVRNTEAFF. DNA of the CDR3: TGTGCCAGCAGCCTAGTCAGGGAGGGGTTTAGGGTTAGGAACACTGAAGCTTTCTTT.